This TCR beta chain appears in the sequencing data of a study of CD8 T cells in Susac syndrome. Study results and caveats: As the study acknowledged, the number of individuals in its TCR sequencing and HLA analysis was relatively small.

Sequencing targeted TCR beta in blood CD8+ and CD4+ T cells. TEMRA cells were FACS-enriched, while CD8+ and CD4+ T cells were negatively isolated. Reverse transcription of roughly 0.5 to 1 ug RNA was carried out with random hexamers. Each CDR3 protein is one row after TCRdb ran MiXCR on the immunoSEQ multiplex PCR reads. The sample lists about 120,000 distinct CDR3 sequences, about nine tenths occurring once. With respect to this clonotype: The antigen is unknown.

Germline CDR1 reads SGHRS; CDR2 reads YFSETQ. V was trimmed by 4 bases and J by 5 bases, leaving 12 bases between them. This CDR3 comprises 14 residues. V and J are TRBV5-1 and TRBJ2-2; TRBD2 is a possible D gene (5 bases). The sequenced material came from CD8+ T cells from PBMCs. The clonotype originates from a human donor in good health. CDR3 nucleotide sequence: TGCGCCAGCAGCCCCCGGACTTATACCGGGGAGCTGTTTTTT. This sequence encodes CASSPRTYTGELFF.